A selection of T cell receptor beta chains follows, all from one sample in a study of blood T cell repertoires in COVID-19. The repertoire was sequenced with immunoSEQ multiplex PCR; TCRdb's copy has only in-frame clones and lacks some. The sample shows 100,000 or so clones, about 78% of them seen only once. Specimen: peripheral blood. Receptor source: a man between 60 and 75 years old with active or convalescent COVID-19. The CDR3 runs from the conserved cysteine through the conserved F or W. The order of the fields is D gene, clone size, V gene, J gene, CDR3 length, CDR3 protein, CDR3 DNA. A D gene is named only where the DNA matches it firmly. Rows may omit the clone size; those that give it use once, few, many or a size class.

-,-,TRBV6-6,TRBJ2-7,12,CASSYPDREQYF,TGTGCCAGCAGTTACCCAGACAGGGAGCAGTACTTC
-,-,TRBV18,TRBJ2-2,12,CASSTNTGELFF,TGTGCCAGCTCTACGAACACCGGGGAGCTGTTTTTT
-,-,TRBV5-1,TRBJ2-3,15,CASSLGQGGADTQYF,TGCGCCAGCAGCTTGGGGCAAGGGGGGGCAGATACGCAGTATTTT
-,-,TRBV2,TRBJ1-2,15,CASAEGRKSNYGYTF,TGTGCCAGCGCGGAGGGGCGGAAATCTAACTATGGCTACACCTTC
-,-,TRBV28,TRBJ2-3,13,CASSNRVLDTQYF,TGTGCCAGCAGTAACAGGGTCCTTGATACGCAGTATTTT
-,few,TRBV2,TRBJ2-3,16,CASSEAHRVRTDTQYF,TGTGCCAGCAGTGAGGCACACAGGGTTCGCACAGATACGCAGTATTTT
TRBD1,few,TRBV5-6,TRBJ1-2,12,CASSLTGVGYTF,TGTGCCAGCAGCCTGACAGGGGTGGGCTACACCTTC
-,-,TRBV4-2,TRBJ2-1,16,CASSQGSEDVRNEQFF,TGTGCCAGCAGCCAAGGGTCGGAGGACGTCCGCAATGAGCAGTTCTTC
-,once,TRBV19,TRBJ2-3,17,CASSSLPGHTSTDTQYF,TGTGCCAGTAGTAGTCTCCCAGGACATACTAGCACAGATACGCAGTATTTT
-,-,TRBV6-5,TRBJ1-4,14,CASTYGGVSEKLFF,TGTGCCAGCACCTACGGTGGTGTGAGTGAAAAACTGTTTTTT
-,-,TRBV20-1,TRBJ2-5,11,CGAGFLETQYF,TGCGGGGCCGGATTCCTAGAGACCCAGTACTTC
-,-,TRBV6-5,TRBJ1-5,15,CASSPRGISNQPQHF,TGTGCCAGCAGCCCACGAGGCATTAGCAATCAGCCCCAGCATTTT
-,-,TRBV5-1,TRBJ1-3,18,CASSLDGGGGSSGNTIYF,TGCGCCAGCAGCTTGGATGGTGGGGGGGGAAGCTCTGGAAACACCATATATTTT
-,-,TRBV7-2,TRBJ2-1,13,CASSSGQPNEQFF,TGTGCCAGCAGCTCCGGACAGCCCAATGAGCAGTTCTTC
-,-,TRBV24-1,TRBJ1-5,17,CATRAGGRGASNQPQHF,TGTGCCACCCGGGCGGGGGGCCGAGGGGCGAGCAATCAGCCCCAGCATTTT
-,few,TRBV7-6,TRBJ2-2,15,CASSLIATNTGELFF,TGTGCCAGCAGCTTAATAGCGACGAACACCGGGGAGCTGTTTTTT
TRBD1,-,TRBV14,TRBJ2-2,13,CASRRQGAGELFF,TGTGCCAGCAGGCGACAGGGGGCCGGGGAGCTGTTTTTT
TRBD2,-,TRBV27,TRBJ2-3,18,CASSLQTPGLAGVATQYF,TGTGCCAGCAGTTTGCAGACCCCGGGACTAGCGGGGGTGGCTACGCAGTATTTT
-,once,TRBV7-7,TRBJ2-3,15,CASSLGQSPTDTQYF,TGTGCCAGCAGCCTTGGACAGTCACCCACAGATACGCAGTATTTT
-,-,TRBV3-1/TRBV3-2,TRBJ1-6,16,CASSQGLAGVESPLHF,TGTGCCAGCAGCCAAGGCCTCGCGGGGGTTGAGTCACCCCTCCACTTT
-,-,TRBV9,TRBJ2-5,15,CASSYDNGQQETQYF,TGTGCCAGCAGCTATGATAATGGACAGCAAGAGACCCAGTACTTC
TRBD1,-,TRBV11-2,TRBJ2-5,17,CASSLFSGQPSQETQYF,TGTGCCAGCAGCTTGTTTTCGGGACAGCCGTCTCAAGAGACCCAGTACTTC
TRBD1,-,TRBV5-1,TRBJ2-7,16,CASSLAGTGISYEQYF,TGCGCCAGCAGCTTAGCCGGGACAGGGATAAGCTACGAGCAGTACTTC
-,-,TRBV9,TRBJ2-7,13,CASSVRPTGEQYF,TGTGCCAGCAGCGTCCGGCCTACGGGGGAGCAGTACTTC
TRBD1,-,TRBV19,TRBJ2-7,15,CASSISGQGVYEQYF,TGTGCCAGTAGTATTTCGGGACAGGGGGTCTACGAGCAGTACTTC
-,-,TRBV30,TRBJ1-1,17,CARHVPSPTGLNTEAFF,TGTGCCCGGCATGTCCCCTCTCCTACAGGGTTGAACACTGAAGCTTTCTTT
TRBD2,few,TRBV7-9,TRBJ2-1,15,CASSSGLAGNNEQFF,TGTGCCAGCAGCTCCGGACTAGCGGGAAACAATGAGCAGTTCTTC
-,-,TRBV19,TRBJ2-1,15,CASRREQGSYNEQFF,TGTGCCAGTAGACGGGAACAGGGCTCCTACAATGAGCAGTTCTTC
-,-,TRBV20-1,TRBJ1-2,11,CSARGSYGYTF,TGCAGTGCTAGGGGCAGCTATGGCTACACCTTC
-,-,TRBV20-1,TRBJ2-1,13,CSATDRPFNEQFF,TGCAGTGCTACTGACAGGCCATTCAATGAGCAGTTCTTC
-,-,TRBV9,TRBJ1-2,15,CASSVGGGRGDGYTF,TGTGCCAGCAGCGTAGGGGGCGGGAGGGGAGATGGCTACACCTTC
TRBD1,-,TRBV3-1/TRBV3-2,TRBJ1-3,18,CASSPRDRSFRGGNTIYF,TGTGCCAGCAGCCCCCGGGACAGGTCGTTTCGTGGTGGAAACACCATATATTTT